Below are 14 T cell receptor beta chains sequenced from a single sample in a study of control samples from healthy donors and cancer patients. Only in-frame clones appear in the TCRdb table, and some are missing; sequencing was by immunoSEQ multiplex PCR. The sample yields around 57,000 clones, around 90% seen once. The specimen sequenced was PBMCs. These receptors originate from a man aged 25-45 years with colorectal cancer.

The chain recombines TRBV4-1 with TRBJ1-5, with D hard to call. Germline CDR1 MGHRA, CDR2 YSYEKL. V was pared by 6 bases and J by 3 bases, with 9 bases between. The CDR3 runs 13 residues. CDR3 sequence reads: CASSQSDNQPQHF. CDR3 DNA sequence: TGCGCCAGCAGTCAATCCGACAATCAGCCCCAGCATTTT.

V is TRBV30 and J is TRBJ2-1; 15 nucleotides match TRBD2. Trimming cost V 6 bases and J 2 bases; bases outside gene matches: 5. Germline V CDR1 and CDR2: GTSNPN, SVGIG (reference sequence). The CDR3 has 16 residues. The CDR3 DNA sequence: TGTGCCTGTCGACGGACTAGCGGGGGGGCCTACAATGAGCAGTTCTTC. As protein: CACRRTSGGAYNEQFF. Together with reference TRBV30 and TRBJ2-1, the CDR3 gives the full variable domain: SQTIHQWPATLVQPVGSPLSLECTVEGTSNPNLYWYRQAAGRGLQLLFYSVGIGQISSEVPQNLSASRPQDRQFILSSKKLLLSDSGFYLCACRRTSGGAYNEQFFGPGTRLTVL.

The chain uses TRBV27 and TRBJ1-1; D is unresolved. The germline CDR1 and CDR2 sequences are MNHEY and SMNVEV (reference sequence). The CDR3 is made up of 14 amino acids. The V and J ends lost 2 bases and 5 bases respectively, with 12 bases between them. This CDR3 is CASSLVSGWTEAFF. CDR3 DNA sequence: TGTGCCAGCAGTTTAGTCTCTGGGTGGACTGAAGCTTTCTTT.

This chain uses TRBV3-1 (or the pseudogene TRBV3-2) with TRBJ2-2; 9 nucleotides line up with TRBD2. CDR1 and CDR2 (germline): LGHDT, YNNKEL (reference sequence). The CDR3 covers 15 residues. The V and J ends lost 6 bases and 3 bases, in that order; junction bases with no gene match: 5. The CDR3 coding sequence is TGTGCCAGCAGAGGTCTAGCGGGGTACACCGGGGAGCTGTTTTTT. This sequence encodes CASRGLAGYTGELFF.

V usage is TRBV4-2 and J usage is TRBJ2-3; TRBD2 matches at 9 bases. With V trimmed by 4 bases and J by 4 bases, 12 bases remained unmatched. Germline CDR1 reads LGHNA; CDR2 reads YNFKEQ. The CDR3 consists of 17 residues. In DNA form, the CDR3 reads TGTGCCAGCAGCCCGGTCATTGGGTTAGCGGGAGCAGATACGCAGTATTTT. Protein sequence: CASSPVIGLAGADTQYF.

The chain carries TRBV11-3 and TRBJ1-3; D is undetermined. CDR1 SGHNT and CDR2 YENEEA come from the germline V gene. This CDR3 is built from 16 residues. Trimming shortened V by 1 base and J by 7 bases, and 17 bases separated the two germline ends. This CDR3 is CASSLGWQAKRNTIYF. Here the CDR3 DNA reads TGTGCCAGCAGCTTAGGGTGGCAGGCAAAGCGGAACACCATATATTTT.

V gene TRBV9 combines with J gene TRBJ1-3; tentative D call: TRBD1 (5 bases). V dropped 4 bases and J dropped 0 bases, with 11 bases sitting between them. Germline V gene data show CDR1 as SGDLS and CDR2 as YYNGEE. The CDR3 extends over 15 amino acids. This CDR3 is CASSPGHYSGNTIYF. For the CDR3, the DNA is TGTGCCAGCAGCCCCGGACATTACTCTGGAAACACCATATATTTT.

The chain recombines TRBV5-6 with TRBJ1-1, with D tentatively TRBD1 (5 bases). The CDR3 consists of 15 residues. Trimming took off 4 bases at V and 4 bases at J, with 17 bases between the two ends. Germline CDR1 is SGHDT and CDR2 is YYEEEE. As DNA, the CDR3 is TGTGCCAGCAGCCGCAGGCGGGGGGTCAGCACTGAAGCTTTCTTT. It is translated as CASSRRRGVSTEAFF.

The chain employs TRBV5-6 and TRBJ2-3, with 7 bases matching TRBD2. V was clipped by 4 bases and J by 3 bases; unmatched bases: 5. CDR1 is SGHDT and CDR2 is YYEEEE in the germline V gene. The CDR3 totals 14 residues. The CDR3 DNA is TGTGCCAGCAGCACGGGACTACCTACAGATACGCAGTATTTT. It codes for CASSTGLPTDTQYF.

The chain has TRBV24-1 and TRBJ2-5; D possibly corresponds to TRBD2 (6 bases). This CDR3 region has 12 residues. The V end was cut by 9 bases, the J end by 1 base, with 8 bases between. Germline CDR1 is KGHDR and CDR2 is SFDVKD. The CDR3, as DNA: TGTGCCACCGAGGGACTCCAAGAGACCCAGTACTTC. This codes for CATEGLQETQYF.

This chain uses TRBV2 with TRBJ1-1; TRBD1 is a possible D gene (6 bases). This CDR3 contains 19 residues. From germline, CDR1 is SNHLY and CDR2 FYNNEI. Trimming took 3 bases from V and 2 from J, leaving 25 bases between them. Here the CDR3 DNA reads TGTGCCAGCAGTGATTACAAACCGGCAGGGGTTCGGGGTAACACTGAAGCTTTCTTT. This gives the protein CASSDYKPAGVRGNTEAFF.

Notes on this clone: Germline is not matched at one junction end, which may reflect a read error. Other DNA sequences in this sample translate to the same CDR3. This chain joins TRBV6-1 and TRBJ2-1; D remains ambiguous. There are 13 residues in the CDR3. CDR1 is MNHNS, CDR2 SASEGT, per germline. The CDR3 region has the DNA TGTGCCAGCAGTCAAGCCCGGGTCCATGAGCAGTTCTTC. Translation: CASSQARVHEQFF.

The chain couples TRBV30 to TRBJ2-7; no firm D call. The CDR3 extends over 13 amino acids. Trimming took 0 bases from V and 6 from J, leaving 12 bases between them. Germline V gene sequence: CDR1 GTSNPN, CDR2 SVGIG (reference sequence). CDR3 sequence: CAWSVSLGLEQYV. The DNA of the CDR3 is TGTGCCTGGAGTGTAAGTCTCGGGCTCGAGCAGTACGTC.

The chain joins TRBV10-3 to TRBJ2-7, with 12 bases fitting TRBD1. The CDR3 is 14 amino acids. With 11 bases clipped from V and 4 bases from J, the junction kept 9 bases outside the gene matches. The germline V gene encodes CDR1 ENHRY and CDR2 SYGVKD. The CDR3 region is CASLPGQGAYEQYF. CDR3 nucleotide sequence: TGTGCCTCGCTGCCGGGACAGGGGGCGTACGAGCAGTACTTC.